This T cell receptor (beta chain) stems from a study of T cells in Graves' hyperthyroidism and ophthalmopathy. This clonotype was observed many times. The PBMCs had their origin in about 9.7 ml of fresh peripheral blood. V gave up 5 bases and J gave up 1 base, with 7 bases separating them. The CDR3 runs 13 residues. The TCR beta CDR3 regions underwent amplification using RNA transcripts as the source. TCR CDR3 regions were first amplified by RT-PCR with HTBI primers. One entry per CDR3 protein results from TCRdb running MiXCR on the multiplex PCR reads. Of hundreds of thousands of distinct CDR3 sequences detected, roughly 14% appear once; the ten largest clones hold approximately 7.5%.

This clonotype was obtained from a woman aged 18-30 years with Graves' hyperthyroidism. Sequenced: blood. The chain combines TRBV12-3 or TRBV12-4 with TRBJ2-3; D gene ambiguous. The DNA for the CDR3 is TGTGCCAGCAGTCCCGGACGCACAGATACGCAGTATTTT. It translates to CASSPGRTDTQYF.